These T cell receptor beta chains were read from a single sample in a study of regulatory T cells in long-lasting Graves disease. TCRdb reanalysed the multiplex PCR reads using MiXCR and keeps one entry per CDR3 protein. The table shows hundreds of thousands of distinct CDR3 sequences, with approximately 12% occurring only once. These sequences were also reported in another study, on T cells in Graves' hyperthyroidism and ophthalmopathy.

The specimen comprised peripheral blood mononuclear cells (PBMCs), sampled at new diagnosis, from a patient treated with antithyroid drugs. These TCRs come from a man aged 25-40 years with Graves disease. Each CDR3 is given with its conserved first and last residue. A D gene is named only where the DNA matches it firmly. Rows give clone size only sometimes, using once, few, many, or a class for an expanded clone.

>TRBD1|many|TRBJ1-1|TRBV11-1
CASSTRQGFHTEAFF
TGTGCCAGCAGCACCCGACAGGGGTTCCACACTGAAGCTTTCTTT
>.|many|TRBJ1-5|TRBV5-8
CASSSFGDGSNQPQHF
TGTGCCAGCAGCTCCTTTGGGGACGGAAGCAATCAGCCCCAGCATTTT
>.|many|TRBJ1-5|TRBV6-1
CASVYVPFRDVACNQPQHF
TGTGCCAGCGTTTACGTACCGTTCAGGGACGTAGCATGTAATCAGCCCCAGCATTTT
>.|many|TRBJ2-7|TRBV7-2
CASSLALDEQYF
TGTGCCAGCAGCTTAGCGCTGGACGAGCAGTACTTC
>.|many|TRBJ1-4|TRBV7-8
CASSLVQGDEKLFF
TGTGCCAGCAGCTTAGTTCAGGGAGATGAAAAACTGTTTTTT
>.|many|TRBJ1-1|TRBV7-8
CASSFPETGRDAEAFF
TGTGCCAGCAGCTTTCCTGAGACCGGGCGGGATGCTGAAGCTTTCTTT
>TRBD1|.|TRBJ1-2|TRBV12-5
CASGLGQVEGYTF
TGTGCTAGTGGGCTGGGACAGGTAGAAGGCTACACCTTC
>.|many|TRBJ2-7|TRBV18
CASSATSYEQYF
TGTGCCAGCTCAGCGACATCCTACGAGCAGTACTTC
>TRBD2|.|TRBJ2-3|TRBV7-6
CASAGLAGADTQYF
TGTGCCAGCGCCGGGCTAGCGGGAGCAGATACGCAGTATTTT
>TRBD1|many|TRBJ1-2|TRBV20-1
CSARSQGAYGYTF
TGCAGTGCTAGATCGCAGGGGGCGTATGGCTACACCTTC
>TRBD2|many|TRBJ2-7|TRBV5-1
CASRPRGGGYEQYF
TGCGCCAGCAGACCCCGGGGGGGAGGCTACGAGCAGTACTTC
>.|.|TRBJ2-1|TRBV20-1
CSAPLPERYNEQFF
TGCAGTGCTCCCCTCCCCGAACGATACAATGAGCAGTTCTTC
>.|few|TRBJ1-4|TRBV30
CAWRGAQNEKLFF
TGTGCCTGGAGGGGGGCCCAGAATGAAAAACTGTTTTTT
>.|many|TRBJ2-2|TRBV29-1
CSVGGARDTGELFF
TGCAGCGTTGGAGGGGCGCGGGACACCGGGGAGCTGTTTTTT
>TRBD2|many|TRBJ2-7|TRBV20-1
CSAPSGGRAYEQYF
TGCAGTGCTCCCAGTGGGGGGAGGGCCTACGAGCAGTACTTC
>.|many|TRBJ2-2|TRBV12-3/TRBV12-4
CASSRGRTGELFF
TGTGCCAGCAGCCGAGGGCGCACCGGGGAGCTGTTTTTT
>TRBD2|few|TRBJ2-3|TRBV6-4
CASSDSAGGPDTQYF
TGTGCCAGCAGTGATTCAGCGGGAGGGCCGGATACGCAGTATTTT
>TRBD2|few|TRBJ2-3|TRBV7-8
CASSFGTSGRTDTQYF
TGTGCCAGCAGCTTCGGGACTAGCGGACGCACAGATACGCAGTATTTT
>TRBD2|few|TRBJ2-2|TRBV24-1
CATSELREYTGEPFF
TGTGCCACCAGTGAGCTGCGGGAGTACACCGGGGAGCCGTTTTTT
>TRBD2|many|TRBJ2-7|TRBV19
CASSRTSSGSGDYEQYF
TGTGCCAGTAGTCGTACGTCTAGCGGGAGTGGGGACTACGAGCAGTACTTC
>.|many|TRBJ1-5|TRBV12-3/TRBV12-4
CASSPPGDQPQHF
TGTGCCAGCAGTCCCCCCGGGGATCAGCCCCAGCATTTT
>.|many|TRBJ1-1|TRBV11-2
CASSLLPTVDAFF
TGTGCCAGCAGCCTCCTACCCACAGTCGACGCTTTCTTT
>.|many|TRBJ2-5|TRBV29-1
CSVEDPSETQYF
TGCAGCGTTGAGGACCCGTCGGAGACCCAGTACTTC
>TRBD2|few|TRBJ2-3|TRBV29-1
CSVDGGTSTDTQYF
TGCAGCGTTGACGGGGGGACTAGCACAGATACGCAGTATTTT
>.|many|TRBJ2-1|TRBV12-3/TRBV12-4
CASSPTSGEQFF
TGTGCCAGCAGTCCGACTAGTGGCGAGCAGTTCTTC
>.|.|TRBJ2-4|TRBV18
CASSPLIGEAKNIQYF
TGTGCCAGCTCACCCCTAATAGGAGAAGCCAAAAACATTCAGTACTTC
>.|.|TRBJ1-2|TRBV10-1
CASSATPGDYGYTF
TGCGCCAGCAGTGCGACCCCAGGGGACTATGGCTACACCTTC
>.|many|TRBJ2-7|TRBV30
CAWSTGGPYEQYF
TGTGCCTGGAGTACGGGCGGGCCCTACGAGCAGTACTTC
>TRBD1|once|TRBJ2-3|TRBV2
CASSSGTGGRTDTQYF
TGTGCCAGCAGCTCCGGGACAGGGGGCAGGACAGATACGCAGTATTTT
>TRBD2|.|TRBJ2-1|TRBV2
CASSPLAGGTNEQFF
TGTGCCAGCTCACCCCTAGCGGGAGGGACCAATGAGCAGTTCTTC
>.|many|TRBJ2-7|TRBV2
CASGAVGVHEQYF
TGTGCCAGCGGGGCGGTTGGGGTCCACGAGCAGTACTTC